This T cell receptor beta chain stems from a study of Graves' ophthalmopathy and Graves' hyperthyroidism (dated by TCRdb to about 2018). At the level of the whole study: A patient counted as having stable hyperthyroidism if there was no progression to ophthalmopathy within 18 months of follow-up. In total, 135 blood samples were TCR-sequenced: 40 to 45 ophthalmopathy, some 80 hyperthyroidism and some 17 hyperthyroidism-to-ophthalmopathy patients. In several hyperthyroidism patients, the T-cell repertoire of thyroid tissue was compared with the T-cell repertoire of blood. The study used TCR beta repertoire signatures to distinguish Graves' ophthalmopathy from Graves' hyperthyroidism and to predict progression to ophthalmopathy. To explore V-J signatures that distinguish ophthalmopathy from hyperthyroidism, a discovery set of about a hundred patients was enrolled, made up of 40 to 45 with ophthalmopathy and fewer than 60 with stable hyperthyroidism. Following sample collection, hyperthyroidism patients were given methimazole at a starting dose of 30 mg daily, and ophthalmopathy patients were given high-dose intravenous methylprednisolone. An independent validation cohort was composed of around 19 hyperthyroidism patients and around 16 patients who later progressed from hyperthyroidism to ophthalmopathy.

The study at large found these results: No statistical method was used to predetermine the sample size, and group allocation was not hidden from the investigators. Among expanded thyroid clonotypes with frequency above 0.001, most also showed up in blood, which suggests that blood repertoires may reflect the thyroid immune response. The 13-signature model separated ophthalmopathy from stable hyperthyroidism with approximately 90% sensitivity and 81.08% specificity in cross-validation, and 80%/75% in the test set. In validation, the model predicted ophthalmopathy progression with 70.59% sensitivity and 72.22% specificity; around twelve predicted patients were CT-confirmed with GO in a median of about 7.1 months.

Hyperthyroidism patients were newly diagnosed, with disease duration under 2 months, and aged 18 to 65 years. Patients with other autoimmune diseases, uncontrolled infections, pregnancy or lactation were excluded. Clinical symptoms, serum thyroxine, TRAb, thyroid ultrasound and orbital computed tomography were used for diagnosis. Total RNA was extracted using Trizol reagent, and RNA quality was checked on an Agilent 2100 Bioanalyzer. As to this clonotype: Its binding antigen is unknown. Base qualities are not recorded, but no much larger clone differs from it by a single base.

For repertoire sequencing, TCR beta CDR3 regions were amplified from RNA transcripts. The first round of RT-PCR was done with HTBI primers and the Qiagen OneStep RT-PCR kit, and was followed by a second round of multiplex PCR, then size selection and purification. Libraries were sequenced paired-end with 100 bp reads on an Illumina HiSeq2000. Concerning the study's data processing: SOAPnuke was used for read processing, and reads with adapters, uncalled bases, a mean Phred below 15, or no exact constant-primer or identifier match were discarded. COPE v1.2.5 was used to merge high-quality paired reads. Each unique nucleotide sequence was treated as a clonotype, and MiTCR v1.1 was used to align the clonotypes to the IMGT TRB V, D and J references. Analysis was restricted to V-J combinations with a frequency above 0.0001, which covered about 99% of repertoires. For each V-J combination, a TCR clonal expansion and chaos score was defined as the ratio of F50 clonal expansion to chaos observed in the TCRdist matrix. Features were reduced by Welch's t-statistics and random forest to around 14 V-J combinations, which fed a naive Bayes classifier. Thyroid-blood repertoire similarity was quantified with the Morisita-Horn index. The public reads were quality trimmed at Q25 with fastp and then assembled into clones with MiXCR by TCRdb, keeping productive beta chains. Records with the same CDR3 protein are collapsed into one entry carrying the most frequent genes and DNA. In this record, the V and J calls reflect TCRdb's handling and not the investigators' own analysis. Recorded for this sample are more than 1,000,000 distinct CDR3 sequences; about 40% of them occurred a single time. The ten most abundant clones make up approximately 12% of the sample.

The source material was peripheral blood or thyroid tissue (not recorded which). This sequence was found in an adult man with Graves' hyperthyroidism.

In nucleotide form, the sequence is TGTGCCAGCAGGCTTGCGGGGGGCGCGGGTCAGCCCCAGCATTTT. Protein translation: CASRLAGGAGQPQHF. This chain is built from TRBV6-6 and TRBJ1-5; 6 matching bases give a weak D call of TRBD1. The CDR3 runs 15 amino acids, cysteine and phenylalanine included. Kept here is only the CDR3 DNA, which spans 45 bases and is read in frame from base 1. The germline ends are 18 bases apart after V is trimmed by 6 bases and J by 6 bases. From the germline V gene (reference sequence), CDR1 is MNHNY and CDR2 is SVGAGI.